This paragraph reports one T cell receptor (beta chain). These data are taken from a study of blood T cell repertoires in COVID-19. Germline CDR1 SGHRS, CDR2 YFSETQ. The CDR3 loop spans 16 amino acids. V was cut by 4 bases and J by 3 bases, with 17 bases left in between. Produced via immunoSEQ multiplex PCR; TCRdb's table is partial and in-frame only. The sample lists approximately 300,000 clones, 89% seen once, with about a tenth in the top ten. Sequenced: PBMCs or T cells enriched from blood (not recorded which). The chain links TRBV5-1 to TRBJ2-4; D is possibly TRBD1 (7 bases). This TCR was recovered from a woman in her twenties or thirties who had recovered from COVID-19. In DNA form, the CDR3 reads TGCGCCAGCAGCGGGGGGACAGAGCAATACAAAAACATTCAGTACTTC. It encodes CASSGGTEQYKNIQYF. The full variable domain, rest sourced from reference TRBV5-1 and TRBJ2-4, is KAGVTQTPRYLIKTRGQQVTLSCSPISGHRSVSWYQQTPGQGLQFLFEYFSETQRNKGNFPGRFSGRQFSNSRSEMNVSTLELGDSALYLCASSGGTEQYKNIQYFGAGTRLSVL.